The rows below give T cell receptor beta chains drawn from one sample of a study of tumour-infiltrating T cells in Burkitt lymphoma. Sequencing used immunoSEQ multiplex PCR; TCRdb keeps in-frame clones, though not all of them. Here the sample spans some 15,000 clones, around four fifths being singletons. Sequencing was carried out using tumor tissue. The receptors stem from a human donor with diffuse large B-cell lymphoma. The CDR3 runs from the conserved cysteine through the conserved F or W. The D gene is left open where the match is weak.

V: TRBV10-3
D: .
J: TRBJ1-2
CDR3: CAISEDIGGGGGYTF

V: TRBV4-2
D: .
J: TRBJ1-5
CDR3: CASSQGGQGHQPQHF

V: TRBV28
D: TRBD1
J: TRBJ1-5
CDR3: CASSPLSLGQADKHF

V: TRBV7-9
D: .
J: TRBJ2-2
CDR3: CASSLVQRNTGELFF

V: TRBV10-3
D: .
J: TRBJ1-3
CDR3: CAISDPGGVGGNTIYF

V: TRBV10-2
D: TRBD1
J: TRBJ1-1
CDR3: CASAQGQGYLNTEAFF

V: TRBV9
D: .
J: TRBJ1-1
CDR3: CASSGLQIMNTEAFF

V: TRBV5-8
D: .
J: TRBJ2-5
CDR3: CASSYYRDGQETQYF

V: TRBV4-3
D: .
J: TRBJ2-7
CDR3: CASSHSGPYEQYF

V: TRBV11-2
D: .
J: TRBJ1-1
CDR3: CASSLVGGQEAFF

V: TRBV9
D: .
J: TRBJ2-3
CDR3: CASTPRGLTDTQYF

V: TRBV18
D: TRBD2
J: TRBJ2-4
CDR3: CASSPAARTSGIQYF

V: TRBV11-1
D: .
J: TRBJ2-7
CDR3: CASSLGVPGLDEQYF

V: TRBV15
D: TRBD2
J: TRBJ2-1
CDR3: CATSSGLAGNEQFF

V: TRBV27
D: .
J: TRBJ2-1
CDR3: CASSTSIGPSYNEQFF

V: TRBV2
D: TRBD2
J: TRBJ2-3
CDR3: CASSETSGSTSTQYF

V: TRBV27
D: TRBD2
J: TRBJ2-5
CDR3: CASSLTSGFQETQYF

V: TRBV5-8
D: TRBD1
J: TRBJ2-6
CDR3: CASSLWGQGDSGANVLTF

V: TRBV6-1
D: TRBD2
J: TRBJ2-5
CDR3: CATTLAGGQETQYF

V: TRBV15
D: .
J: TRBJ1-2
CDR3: CATSPLGGDYGYTF

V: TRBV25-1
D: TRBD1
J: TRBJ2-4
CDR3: CASSEWDSGKNIQYF

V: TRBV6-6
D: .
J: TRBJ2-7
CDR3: CASSPSGEQYF

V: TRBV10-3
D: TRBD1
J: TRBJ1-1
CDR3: CAISVDRERAEAFF

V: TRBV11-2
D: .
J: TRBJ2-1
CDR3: CASSQGSSSGNEQFF

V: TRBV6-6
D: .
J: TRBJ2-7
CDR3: CASSYDGSYEQYF

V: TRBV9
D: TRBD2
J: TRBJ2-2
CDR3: CASSVVAGEAGELFF

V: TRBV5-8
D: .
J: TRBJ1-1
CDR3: CASSLGRGLTEAFF

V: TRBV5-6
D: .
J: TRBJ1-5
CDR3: CASSFRQNQPQHF

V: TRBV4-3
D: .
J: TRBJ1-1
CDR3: CASSPRNTGLNTEAFF

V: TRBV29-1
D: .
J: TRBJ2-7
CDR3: CSVEGVWGQGLHEQYF

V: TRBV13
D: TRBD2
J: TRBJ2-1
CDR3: CASSLRTRVWNEQFF

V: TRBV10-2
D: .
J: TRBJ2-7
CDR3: CASRFEAEQYF

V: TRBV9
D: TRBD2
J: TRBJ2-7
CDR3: CASKGAGPSYEQYF

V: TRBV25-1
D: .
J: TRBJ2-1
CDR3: CASSGPRQAPGEQFF

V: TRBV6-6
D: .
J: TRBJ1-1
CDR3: CASSRNAEAFF

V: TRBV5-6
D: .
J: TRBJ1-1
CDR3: CASSLALGSTEAFF

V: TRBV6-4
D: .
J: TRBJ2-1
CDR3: CASSDFGGDNEQFF

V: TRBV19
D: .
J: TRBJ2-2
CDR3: CASMKTGELFF

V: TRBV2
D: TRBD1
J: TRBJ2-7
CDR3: CASSEGDRGFYEQYF